This T cell receptor (beta chain) appears in the sequencing data of a study of OX40 agonist ivuxolimab in advanced cancers. The table came from immunoSEQ multiplex PCR; TCRdb's copy has only in-frame clones and leaves some out. The repertoire consists of about 58,000 clones, with approximately 88% occurring once and the leading ten covering over 3%. V was shortened by 4 bases and J by 5 bases, with 8 bases between the two germline ends. The CDR3 covers 12 residues. The germline gives CDR1 SGHTA, CDR2 FQGTGA. This clone was seen a few times. This clonotype was obtained from an adult with an advanced solid tumor such as melanoma, head and neck, liver or kidney cancer. Sequencing was performed on CD4+ or CD8+ T cells sorted from blood, taken in a trial of the OX40 agonist ivuxolimab. The V call is TRBV7-3, the J call TRBJ1-1; D is unclear. CDR3 protein: CASSSPGTEAFF. DNA of the CDR3: TGTGCCAGCAGCTCACCGGGAACTGAAGCTTTCTTT.